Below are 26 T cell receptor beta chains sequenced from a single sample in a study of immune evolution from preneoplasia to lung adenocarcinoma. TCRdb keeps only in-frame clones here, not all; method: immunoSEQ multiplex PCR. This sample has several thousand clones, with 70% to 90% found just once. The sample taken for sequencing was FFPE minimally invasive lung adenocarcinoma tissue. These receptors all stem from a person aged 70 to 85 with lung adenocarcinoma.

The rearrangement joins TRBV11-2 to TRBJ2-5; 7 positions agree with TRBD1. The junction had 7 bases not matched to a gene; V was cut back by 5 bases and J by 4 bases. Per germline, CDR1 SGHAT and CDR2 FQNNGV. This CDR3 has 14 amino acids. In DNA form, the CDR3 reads TGTGCCAGCAGCACAAGACAGGGTGTAGAGACCCAGTACTTC. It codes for CASSTRQGVETQYF.

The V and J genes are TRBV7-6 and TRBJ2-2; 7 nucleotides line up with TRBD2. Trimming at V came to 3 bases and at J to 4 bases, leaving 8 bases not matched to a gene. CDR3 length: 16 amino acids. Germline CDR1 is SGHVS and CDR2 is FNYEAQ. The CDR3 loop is CASSFSLAVGTGELFF. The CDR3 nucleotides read TGTGCCAGCAGCTTCTCCCTAGCGGTGGGCACCGGGGAGCTGTTTTTT.

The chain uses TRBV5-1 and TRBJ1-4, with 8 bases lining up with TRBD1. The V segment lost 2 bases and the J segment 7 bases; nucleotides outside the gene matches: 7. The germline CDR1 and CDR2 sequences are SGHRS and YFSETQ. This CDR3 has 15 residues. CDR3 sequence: CASSFTGGKGEKLFF. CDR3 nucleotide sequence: TGCGCCAGCAGCTTCACAGGGGGAAAGGGTGAAAAACTGTTTTTT.

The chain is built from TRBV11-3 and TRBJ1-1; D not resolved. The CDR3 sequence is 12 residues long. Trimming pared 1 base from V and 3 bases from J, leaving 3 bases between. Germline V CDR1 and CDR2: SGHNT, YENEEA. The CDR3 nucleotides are TGTGCCAGCAGCTTAGGGGACACTGAAGCTTTCTTT. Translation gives CASSLGDTEAFF.

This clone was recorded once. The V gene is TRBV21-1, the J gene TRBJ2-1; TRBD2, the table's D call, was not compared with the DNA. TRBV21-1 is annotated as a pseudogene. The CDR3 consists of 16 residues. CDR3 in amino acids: CASRKSLATPFNEQFF. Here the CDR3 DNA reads TGTGCCAGCAGGAAATCTTTAGCTACACCATTCAATGAGCAGTTCTTC.

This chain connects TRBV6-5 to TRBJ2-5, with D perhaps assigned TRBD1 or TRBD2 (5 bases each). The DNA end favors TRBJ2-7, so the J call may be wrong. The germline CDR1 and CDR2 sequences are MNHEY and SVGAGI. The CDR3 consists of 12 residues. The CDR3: CASSRDGYEQYF. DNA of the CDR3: TGTGCCAGCAGTAGGGACGGCTACGAGCAGTACTTC.

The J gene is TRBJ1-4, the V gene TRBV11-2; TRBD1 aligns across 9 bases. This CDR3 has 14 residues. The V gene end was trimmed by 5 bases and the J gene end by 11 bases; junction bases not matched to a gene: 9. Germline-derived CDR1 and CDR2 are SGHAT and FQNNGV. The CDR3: CASSKRWTGDKLFF. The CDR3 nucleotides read TGTGCCAGCAGCAAACGCTGGACAGGGGACAAACTGTTTTTT. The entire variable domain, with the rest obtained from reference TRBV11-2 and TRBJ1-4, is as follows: EAGVAQSPRYKIIEKRQSVAFWCNPISGHATLYWYQQILGQGPKLLIQFQNNGVVDDSQLPKDRFSAERLKGVDSTLKIQPAKLEDSAVYLCASSKRWTGDKLFFGSGTQLSVL.

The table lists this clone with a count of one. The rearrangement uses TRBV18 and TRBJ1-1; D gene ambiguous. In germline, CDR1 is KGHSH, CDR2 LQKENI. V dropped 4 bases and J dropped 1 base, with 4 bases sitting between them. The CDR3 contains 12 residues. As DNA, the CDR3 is TGTGCCAGCTCACACAGGAACACTGAAGCTTTCTTT. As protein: CASSHRNTEAFF. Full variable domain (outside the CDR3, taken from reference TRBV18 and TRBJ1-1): NAGVMQNPRHLVRRRGQEARLRCSPMKGHSHVYWYRQLPEEGLKFMVYLQKENIIDESGMPKERFSAEFPKEGPSILRIQQVVRGDSAAYFCASSHRNTEAFFGQGTRLTVV.

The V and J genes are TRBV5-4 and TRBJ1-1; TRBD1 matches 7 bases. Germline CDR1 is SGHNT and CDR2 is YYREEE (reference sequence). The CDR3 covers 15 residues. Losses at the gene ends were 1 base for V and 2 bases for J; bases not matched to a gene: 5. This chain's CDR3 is CASSLSRGGNTEAFF. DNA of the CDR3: TGTGCCAGCAGCTTGAGTAGAGGGGGCAACACTGAAGCTTTCTTT. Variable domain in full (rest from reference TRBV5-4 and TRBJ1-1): ETGVTQSPTHLIKTRGQQVTLRCSSQSGHNTVSWYQQALGQGPQFIFQYYREEENGRGNFPPRFSGLQFPNYSSELNVNALELDDSALYLCASSLSRGGNTEAFFGQGTRLTVV.

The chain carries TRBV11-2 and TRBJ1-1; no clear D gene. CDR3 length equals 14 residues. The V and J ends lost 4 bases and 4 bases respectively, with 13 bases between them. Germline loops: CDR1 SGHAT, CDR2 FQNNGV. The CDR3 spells CASSYTVGATEAFF. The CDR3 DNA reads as TGTGCCAGCAGCTATACAGTGGGAGCCACTGAAGCTTTCTTT.

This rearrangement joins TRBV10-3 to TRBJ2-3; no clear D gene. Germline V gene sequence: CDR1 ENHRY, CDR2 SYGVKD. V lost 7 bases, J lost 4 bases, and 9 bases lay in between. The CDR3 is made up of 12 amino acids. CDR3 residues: CAIKDGPDTQYF. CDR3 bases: TGTGCCATCAAAGACGGACCAGATACGCAGTATTTT.

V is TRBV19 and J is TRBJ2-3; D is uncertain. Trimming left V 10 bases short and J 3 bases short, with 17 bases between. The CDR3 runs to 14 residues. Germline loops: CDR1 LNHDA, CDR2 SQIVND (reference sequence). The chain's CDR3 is CATRSPQRTDTQYF. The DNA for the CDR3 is TGTGCCACCCGGAGCCCCCAGCGAACAGATACGCAGTATTTT.

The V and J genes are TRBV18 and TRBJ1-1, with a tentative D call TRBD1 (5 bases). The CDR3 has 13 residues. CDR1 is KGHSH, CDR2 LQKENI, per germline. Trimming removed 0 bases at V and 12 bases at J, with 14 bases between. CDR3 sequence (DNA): TGTGCCAGCTCACCACCGCGGCAGGGTGGTACTTTCTTT. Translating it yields CASSPPRQGGTFF.

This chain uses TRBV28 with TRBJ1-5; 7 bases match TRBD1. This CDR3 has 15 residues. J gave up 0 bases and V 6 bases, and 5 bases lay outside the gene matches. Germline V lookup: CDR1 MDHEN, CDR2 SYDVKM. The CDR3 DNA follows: TGTGCCAGCAGGTCTGGGACAGCTAGCAATCAGCCCCAGCATTTT. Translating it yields CASRSGTASNQPQHF.

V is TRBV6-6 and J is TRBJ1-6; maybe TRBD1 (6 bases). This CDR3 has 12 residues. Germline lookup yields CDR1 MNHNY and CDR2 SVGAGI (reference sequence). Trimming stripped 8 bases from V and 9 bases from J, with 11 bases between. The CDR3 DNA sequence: TGTGCCAGCGGACAGATCGGTTCACCCCTCCACTTT. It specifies CASGQIGSPLHF.

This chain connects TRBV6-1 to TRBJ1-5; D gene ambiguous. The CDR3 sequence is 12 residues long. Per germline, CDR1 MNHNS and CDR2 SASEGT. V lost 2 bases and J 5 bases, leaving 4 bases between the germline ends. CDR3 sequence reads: CASSESYQPQHF. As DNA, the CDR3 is TGTGCCAGCAGTGAAAGTTATCAGCCCCAGCATTTT.

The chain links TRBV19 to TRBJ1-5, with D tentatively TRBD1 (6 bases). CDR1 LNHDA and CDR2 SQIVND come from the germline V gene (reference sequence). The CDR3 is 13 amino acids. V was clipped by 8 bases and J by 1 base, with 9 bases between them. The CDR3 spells CASQGRSNQPQHF. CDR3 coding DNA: TGTGCCAGTCAGGGGAGAAGCAATCAGCCCCAGCATTTT.

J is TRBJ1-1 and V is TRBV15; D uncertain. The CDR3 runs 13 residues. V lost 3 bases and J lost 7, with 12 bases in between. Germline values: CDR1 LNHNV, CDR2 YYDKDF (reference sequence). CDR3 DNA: TGTGCCACCAGCAGGGGTTTCGGTCTTGAAGCTTTCTTT. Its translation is CATSRGFGLEAFF.

This CDR3 is CASSLGLAGGGETQYF. As DNA, the CDR3 is TGTGCCAGCAGCTTAGGACTAGCGGGGGGCGGGGAGACCCAGTACTTC. The genes are TRBV7-2 and TRBJ2-5, with 13 nucleotides matching TRBD2. V trimming: 1 base; J trimming: 5 bases; junction bases outside the gene matches: 4. The CDR3 loop spans 16 amino acids. The germline CDR1 and CDR2 sequences are SGHTA and FQGNSA.

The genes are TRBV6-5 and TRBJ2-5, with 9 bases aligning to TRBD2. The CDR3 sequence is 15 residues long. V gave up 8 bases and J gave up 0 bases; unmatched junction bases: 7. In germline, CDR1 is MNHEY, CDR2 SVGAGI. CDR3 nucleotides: TGTGCCAGCGCGCTAGCGGGGCGGTACCAAGAGACCCAGTACTTC. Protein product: CASALAGRYQETQYF.

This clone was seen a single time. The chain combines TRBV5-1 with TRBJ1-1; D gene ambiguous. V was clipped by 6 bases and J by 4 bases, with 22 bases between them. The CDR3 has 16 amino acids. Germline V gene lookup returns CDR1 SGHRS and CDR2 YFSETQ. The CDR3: CASTSNVERWGTEAFF. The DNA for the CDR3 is TGCGCCAGCACCTCAAACGTCGAGAGGTGGGGCACTGAAGCTTTCTTT.

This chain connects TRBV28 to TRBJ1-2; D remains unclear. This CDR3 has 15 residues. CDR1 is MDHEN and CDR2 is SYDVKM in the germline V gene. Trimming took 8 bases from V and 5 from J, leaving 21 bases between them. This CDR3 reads CASSLSLGGSYGYTF. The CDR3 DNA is TGTGCCAGCTCACTTAGTTTGGGTGGATCGTATGGCTACACCTTC.

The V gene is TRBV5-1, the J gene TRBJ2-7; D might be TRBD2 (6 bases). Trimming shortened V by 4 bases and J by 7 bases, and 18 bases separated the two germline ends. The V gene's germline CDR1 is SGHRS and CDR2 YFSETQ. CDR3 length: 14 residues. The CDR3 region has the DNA TGCGCCAGCAGCGGCGGCGGGGTTGGCCTGGAGCAGTACTTC. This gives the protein CASSGGGVGLEQYF.

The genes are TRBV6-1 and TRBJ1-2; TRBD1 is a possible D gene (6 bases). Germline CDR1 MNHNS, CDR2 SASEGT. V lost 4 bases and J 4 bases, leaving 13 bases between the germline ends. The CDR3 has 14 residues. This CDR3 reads CASSVRDTPYGYTF. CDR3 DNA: TGTGCCAGCAGTGTCCGGGACACACCCTATGGCTACACCTTC.

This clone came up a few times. CDR3 sequence reads: CASSPRREGVDGYTF. The CDR3, as DNA: TGTGCCAGCTCACCACGGAGAGAAGGAGTTGATGGCTACACCTTC. The rearrangement links TRBV18 to TRBJ1-2; D remains ambiguous. V dropped 1 base and J dropped 6 bases, with 15 bases sitting between them. The CDR3 spans 15 residues. Germline V gene lookup returns CDR1 KGHSH and CDR2 LQKENI.

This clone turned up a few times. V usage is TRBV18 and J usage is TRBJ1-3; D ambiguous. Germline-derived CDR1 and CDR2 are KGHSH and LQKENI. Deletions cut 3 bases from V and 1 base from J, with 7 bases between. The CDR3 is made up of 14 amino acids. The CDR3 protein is CASSPAGSGNTIYF. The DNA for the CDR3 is TGTGCCAGCTCACCGGCGGGGTCTGGAAACACCATATATTTT.